The entry below describes one T cell receptor beta chain. The V end lost 4 bases, the J end lost 0 bases, and 7 bases lay between the germline ends. This CDR3 is 13 amino acids long. CDR1 and CDR2 (germline): SQVTM, ANQGSEA. The data derive from a study of CD8 T cells in Susac syndrome. RNA amounts of roughly 0.45 to 1 ug underwent reverse transcription with random hexamers. MiXCR, run by TCRdb on the immunoSEQ multiplex PCR reads, gives a single entry per CDR3 protein. The sample has about 130,000 distinct CDR3 sequences; about 95% are singletons. The receptor's source is a human donor with Susac syndrome. The sample consisted of CD8+ T cells from PBMCs. The chain combines TRBV29-1 with TRBJ1-3, with D uncertain. The CDR3 is CSVVASSGNTIYF. The CDR3 DNA follows: TGCAGCGTTGTAGCGAGCTCTGGAAACACCATATATTTT.